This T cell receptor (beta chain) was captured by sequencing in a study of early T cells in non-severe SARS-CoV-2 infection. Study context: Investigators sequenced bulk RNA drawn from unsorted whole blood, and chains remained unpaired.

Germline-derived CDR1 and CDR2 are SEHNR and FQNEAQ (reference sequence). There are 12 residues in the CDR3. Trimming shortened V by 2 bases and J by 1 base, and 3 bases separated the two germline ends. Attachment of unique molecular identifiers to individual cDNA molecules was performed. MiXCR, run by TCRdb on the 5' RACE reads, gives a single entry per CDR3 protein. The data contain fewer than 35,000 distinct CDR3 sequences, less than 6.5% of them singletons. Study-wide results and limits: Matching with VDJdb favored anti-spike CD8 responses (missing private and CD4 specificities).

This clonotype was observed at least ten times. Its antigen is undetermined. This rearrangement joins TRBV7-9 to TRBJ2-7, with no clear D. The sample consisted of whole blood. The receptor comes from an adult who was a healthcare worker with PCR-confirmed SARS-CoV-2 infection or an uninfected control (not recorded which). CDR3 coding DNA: TGTGCCAGCAGCTTACGTTCCTACGAGCAGTACTTC. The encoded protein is CASSLRSYEQYF.